This passage covers 2 T cell receptor beta chains from one sample sequenced in a study of beta chain features in type 1 diabetes. The sequenced template was cDNA made from the entire isolated RNA. Repertoires were generated with immunoSEQ multiplex PCR, while TCRdb's copy carries only in-frame clones and drops some. The sample has around 150,000 clones, 6.9% seen once. The sample consisted of central memory CD4+ T cells from blood. These TCRs come from a woman between 25 and 40 years old in good health.

The V gene is TRBV7-3, the J gene TRBJ1-1; D perhaps matches TRBD1 (6 bases). This CDR3 spans 16 amino acids. Trimming pared 5 bases from V and 2 bases from J, leaving 18 bases between. Germline-derived CDR1 and CDR2 are SGHTA and FQGTGA. This CDR3 reads CASSRGATGINTEAFF. CDR3 DNA: TGTGCCAGCAGCCGGGGGGCAACAGGGATAAACACTGAAGCTTTCTTT. The full variable domain, its missing parts supplied by reference TRBV7-3 and TRBJ1-1, is GAGVSQTPSNKVTEKGKYVELRCDPISGHTALYWYRQSLGQGPEFLIYFQGTGAADDSGLPNDRFFAVRPEGSVSTLKIQRTERGDSAVYLCASSRGATGINTEAFFGQGTRLTVV.

The sample holds a few counts of this clone. J is TRBJ2-5 and V is TRBV7-2, with 7 positions matching TRBD1. The length of the CDR3 is 15 residues. From germline, CDR1 is SGHTA and CDR2 FQGNSA. Germline trimming cut 5 bases from V and 5 bases from J; bases unmatched to any gene: 11. The CDR3 DNA sequence: TGTGCCAGCAGCCCGAACAGGGGAAATGGGGAGACCCAGTACTTC. Its protein product is CASSPNRGNGETQYF.